The rows below give T cell receptor beta chains drawn from one sample of a study of shared clonotypes between healthy human individuals. This table comes from immunoSEQ multiplex PCR, and its TCRdb copy is limited to in-frame clones, with some not included. The sample comprises 2,500,000 or so clones, around 92% of which are singletons, and around 0.38% rests with the top ten. The sample comprised naive CD4+ T cells from PBMCs. These TCRs come from a man aged 18 to 30 in good health. Some clones in this sample may be carry-over from other donors' samples. Both conserved end residues are part of each CDR3. The order of the fields is J gene, D gene, V gene, clone size, CDR3 DNA, CDR3 protein. A D gene is named only where the DNA matches it firmly. Clone size is stated in some rows and not others, as once, few, many or a class when expanded.

>TRBJ1-1|NA|TRBV4-2|NA
TGTGCCAGCAGCCAGGAGGCGAAGAACACTGAAGCTTTCTTT
CASSQEAKNTEAFF
>TRBJ2-3|NA|TRBV7-3|NA
TGTGCCAGCAGCCCCCCCGGACAGCACCCATCTAGCACAGATACGCAGTATTTT
CASSPPGQHPSSTDTQYF
>TRBJ2-7|NA|TRBV28|NA
TGTGCCAGCAGTTCCCTCAGGGGGGCTACAAACATTAATATGGGCGAGCAGTACTTC
CASSSLRGATNINMGEQYF
>TRBJ2-1|NA|TRBV30|NA
TGTGCCTGGAGCTTTCATGAGCAGTTCTTC
CAWSFHEQFF
>TRBJ2-7|NA|TRBV7-2|NA
TGTGCCAGCAGCCTCCGATTGACTTCCGCCTACGAGCAGTACTTC
CASSLRLTSAYEQYF
>TRBJ2-1|NA|TRBV5-4|once
TGTGCCAGCAACGGGGAGGCGGGAAACACCTACAATGAGCAGTTCTTC
CASNGEAGNTYNEQFF
>TRBJ2-7|NA|TRBV7-2|NA
TGTGCCAGCAGCTTAGCGTTCGGACACCTTTCCATGTACGAGCAGTACTTC
CASSLAFGHLSMYEQYF
>TRBJ2-5|NA|TRBV19|once
TGTGCCAGTAGTACACACAGGGAAGAGACCCAGTACTTC
CASSTHREETQYF
>TRBJ1-2|TRBD1|TRBV10-3|NA
TGTGCCATCAGCGGGACAGGGGGCGTTGGCTACACCTTC
CAISGTGGVGYTF
>TRBJ1-2|NA|TRBV6-5|few
TGTGCCAGCAGCCTAAACAGGGCGCCTAACTATGGCTACACCTTC
CASSLNRAPNYGYTF
>TRBJ2-7|NA|TRBV5-6|NA
TGTGCCAGCAGTTCGGGACTTACCACCTACGAGCAGTACTTC
CASSSGLTTYEQYF
>TRBJ1-3|NA|TRBV28|once
TGTGCCAGCAGTTCCATCAGGGGCGACACCATATATTTT
CASSSIRGDTIYF
>TRBJ2-7|NA|TRBV27|NA
TGTGCCAGCAGTTTATCATCCGGAGGGGTGTCGTGGCAGTACTTC
CASSLSSGGVSWQYF
>TRBJ2-5|NA|TRBV11-2|NA
TGTGCCAGCAGCCCTCTTTGGGCAAAGACCCAGTACTTC
CASSPLWAKTQYF
>TRBJ1-1|TRBD1|TRBV5-1|NA
TGCGCCAGCAGCGGAACCGGGACAGGGTTGGAAGCTTTCTTT
CASSGTGTGLEAFF
>TRBJ1-2|NA|TRBV5-8|NA
TGTGCCAGCAGCTTGTTAAGGAACTATGGCTACACCTTC
CASSLLRNYGYTF
>TRBJ2-5|TRBD1|TRBV5-1|NA
TGCGCCAGCAGCTTGGGTGGCAGGGGGATCCAAGAGACCCAGTACTTC
CASSLGGRGIQETQYF
>TRBJ2-3|TRBD1|TRBV4-3|NA
TGCGCCAGCAGCCCCGGGACAGGGAAGGCAGATACGCAGTATTTT
CASSPGTGKADTQYF
>TRBJ2-1|NA|TRBV6-5|NA
TGTGCCAGCAACTCCGGTAGGGGCCACAATGAGCAGTTCTTC
CASNSGRGHNEQFF
>TRBJ2-1|TRBD1|TRBV6-6|NA
TGTGCCAGCAAGAGGGGACAGGGAGACAATGAGCAGTTCTTC
CASKRGQGDNEQFF
>TRBJ2-1|TRBD2|TRBV5-5|NA
TGTGCCAGTTCTCCGGGACTAGGGGGCTACAATGAGCAGTTCTTC
CASSPGLGGYNEQFF
>TRBJ2-1|NA|TRBV19|NA
TGTGCCAGTAGTACCCCCGACCGACAGTACAATGAGCAGTTCTTC
CASSTPDRQYNEQFF
>TRBJ2-5|NA|TRBV28|NA
TGTGCCAGCAGTGTACCGGCACAAGAGACCCAGTACTTC
CASSVPAQETQYF
>TRBJ2-7|NA|TRBV15|NA
TGTGCCACCGCGCCGGGGGGCTTAGGCTACGAGCAGTACTTC
CATAPGGLGYEQYF
>TRBJ1-2|NA|TRBV6-5|once
TGTGCCAGCAGTTACTCCGCACCGTACTACTATGGCTACACCTTC
CASSYSAPYYYGYTF
>TRBJ1-5|NA|TRBV5-1|few
TGCGCCAGCAGACGCTCCGGGGATAGCAATCAGCCCCAGCATTTT
CASRRSGDSNQPQHF
>TRBJ1-1|NA|TRBV5-1|NA
TGCGCCAGCAGCTTGGGGAGCGGGGGGACGAACACTGAAGCTTTCTTT
CASSLGSGGTNTEAFF
>TRBJ2-7|TRBD1|TRBV15|NA
TGTGCCACCAGCAGTCACCGGGACAGGGGGTTCTACGAGCAGTACTTC
CATSSHRDRGFYEQYF
>TRBJ1-2|NA|TRBV5-1|NA
TGCGCCAGTGCTTTGGGCCCTCAGGAGGGCTACACCTTC
CASALGPQEGYTF